The 24 T cell receptor beta chains listed next were all sequenced from one sample in a study of regulatory T cells in long-lasting Graves disease. CDR3-region Arm-PCR and iRepertoire HTBI primers produced the TCR beta libraries. Each CDR3 protein is one row after TCRdb ran MiXCR on the multiplex PCR reads. The profile shows some 430,000 distinct CDR3 sequences, roughly 21% of them singletons. As to time point: persistent/refractory GD, antithyroid drugs over 5 years with positive TRAb. Following extraction of RNA from PBMCs, that RNA was used to make the TCR library. The sample here was peripheral blood mononuclear cells (PBMCs), taken when the disease was refractory, from a patient treated with antithyroid drugs. The receptors shown here come from a female donor with Graves disease.

The table lists this clonotype with many counts. The chain combines TRBV27 with TRBJ1-2; no clear D gene. The germline gives CDR1 MNHEY, CDR2 SMNVEV (reference sequence). V lost 0 bases to trimming and J lost 4 bases, with 12 bases between them. This CDR3 has 15 amino acids. This chain's CDR3 is CASSLSDGSFYGYTF. In DNA form, the CDR3 reads TGTGCCAGCAGTTTATCCGACGGATCCTTCTATGGCTACACCTTC.

This clonotype occurred a few times. The chain combines TRBV11-1 with TRBJ2-7, with 12 bases aligning to TRBD1. The germline V gene encodes CDR1 SGHAT and CDR2 FQDESV (reference sequence). This CDR3 has 17 amino acids. V was pared by 2 bases and J by 1 base, with 6 bases of the junction left unmatched. The CDR3, as DNA: TGTGCCAGCAGCTTAACCCGGGACAGGGGGCTGTCCTACGAGCAGTACTTC. The encoded protein is CASSLTRDRGLSYEQYF.

V and J are TRBV7-2 and TRBJ2-2; TRBD1 agrees at 7 bases. The germline V gene has CDR1 SGHTA and CDR2 FQGNSA. The length of the CDR3 is 16 residues. The V gene end was trimmed by 1 base and the J gene end by 0 bases; junction bases not matched to a gene: 2. The CDR3 reads CASSLVGTANTGELFF. The CDR3 bases are TGTGCCAGCAGCTTAGTGGGGACAGCGAACACCGGGGAGCTGTTTTTT.

This clonotype was detected ten times or more. The chain has TRBV12-3 or TRBV12-4 and TRBJ1-2; D call uncertain. Trimming took off 4 bases at V and 7 bases at J, with 13 bases between the two ends. CDR3 size: 13 residues. The chain's CDR3 is CASSWQAPGGYTF. Here the CDR3 DNA reads TGTGCCAGCAGTTGGCAGGCCCCGGGTGGCTACACCTTC.

The table lists this clonotype with a count of one. This rearrangement joins TRBV19 to TRBJ2-2; maybe TRBD1 (6 bases). The V end was cut by 6 bases, the J end by 1 base, with 12 bases between. This CDR3 has 15 residues. Per the germline V gene, CDR1 is LNHDA and CDR2 is SQIVND (reference sequence). CDR3 in amino acids: CASRDRGQNTGELFF. The CDR3 DNA follows: TGTGCCAGTAGGGATCGGGGACAGAACACCGGGGAGCTGTTTTTT.

The chain couples TRBV9 to TRBJ1-5; 8 nucleotides match TRBD1. The CDR3 extends over 16 amino acids. From germline, CDR1 is SGDLS and CDR2 YYNGEE. V lost 4 bases to trimming and J lost 5 bases; unmatched junction nucleotides: 11. DNA for the CDR3: TGTGCCAGCAGCATTCACAGGGGGATTAAGTATCAGCCCCAGCATTTT. Its translation is CASSIHRGIKYQPQHF.

This clonotype was counted at least ten times. The chain is built from TRBV7-2 and TRBJ2-5; D tentatively fits TRBD1 or TRBD2 (5 bases each). Per the germline V gene, CDR1 is SGHTA and CDR2 is FQGNSA. V gave up 5 bases and J gave up 4 bases, with 11 bases separating them. The length of the CDR3 is 13 residues. CDR3 coding DNA: TGTGCCAGCAGCCGGGGCCCTGGAGAGACCCAGTACTTC. Translated, it gives CASSRGPGETQYF.

This clonotype was seen at least ten times. The chain has TRBV28 and TRBJ1-5, with 7 bases lining up with TRBD1. This CDR3 region has 14 residues. Germline V gene lookup returns CDR1 MDHEN and CDR2 SYDVKM. V shed 4 bases, J shed 6 bases, and the junction held 6 bases outside the gene matches. CDR3 DNA: TGTGCCAGCAGTTCGACAGGGACGGGTCAGCCCCAGCATTTT. Its protein is CASSSTGTGQPQHF.

This clonotype was picked up a small number of times. J is TRBJ2-1 and V is TRBV11-2, with D unclear. The CDR3 is 15 amino acids. Trimming cost V 2 bases and J 8 bases, with 16 bases left between them. Germline V gene data show CDR1 as SGHAT and CDR2 as FQNNGV. CDR3 nucleotides: TGTGCCAGCAGCTTAATGAGATATTCATATCATGAGCAGTTCTTC. Translated: CASSLMRYSYHEQFF.

The chain recombines TRBV6-1 with TRBJ2-6; D ambiguous. The germline CDR1 and CDR2 sequences are MNHNS and SASEGT. The CDR3 has 16 residues. The V end lost 6 bases, the J end lost 4 bases, and 16 bases lay between the germline ends. CDR3: CASRPTVPQGANVLTF. Written as DNA, the CDR3 is TGTGCCAGCAGACCTACAGTCCCCCAAGGGGCCAACGTCCTGACTTTC.

This chain joins TRBV5-1 and TRBJ1-2, with a weak D call TRBD1 (5 bases). Germline-derived CDR1 and CDR2 are SGHRS and YFSETQ. This CDR3 has 16 residues. V was pared by 4 bases and J by 5 bases, with 21 bases between. The CDR3 spells CASSPGTGLDFYGYTF. DNA for the CDR3: TGCGCCAGCAGCCCCGGGACGGGGTTGGACTTTTATGGCTACACCTTC.

This chain uses TRBV9 with TRBJ2-7; maybe TRBD2 (6 bases). The CDR3 runs 14 residues. Trimming removed 1 base from V and 1 base from J, with 9 bases in between. Germline CDR1 reads SGDLS; CDR2 reads YYNGEE. The CDR3 bases are TGTGCCAGCAGCGTACAGGAGGGATCCTACGAGCAGTACTTC. Its protein product is CASSVQEGSYEQYF.

This clonotype came up many times. The chain couples TRBV28 to TRBJ1-1; no definite D call. The CDR3 has 11 residues. Trimming shortened V by 8 bases and J by 7 bases, and 11 bases separated the two germline ends. CDR1 and CDR2 from the germline V gene are MDHEN and SYDVKM. The CDR3 DNA reads as TGTGCCAGCCCCGGACCGATTGAAGCTTTCTTT. Protein: CASPGPIEAFF. The full variable domain, its missing parts supplied by reference TRBV28 and TRBJ1-1, is DVKVTQSSRYLVKRTGEKVFLECVQDMDHENMFWYRQDPGLGLRLIYFSYDVKMKEKGDIPEGYSVSREKKERFSLILESASTNQTSMYLCASPGPIEAFFGQGTRLTVV.

This clonotype was seen at least ten times. This chain uses TRBV11-2 with TRBJ1-1, with 9 bases lining up with TRBD1. The CDR3 length is 16 residues. V shed 6 bases and J 4 bases; nucleotides not matched to a gene: 12. The germline CDR1 and CDR2 sequences are SGHAT and FQNNGV. The CDR3 reads CASSSGQGLGVTEAFF. CDR3 nucleotides: TGTGCCAGCAGTTCCGGACAGGGGCTAGGGGTCACTGAAGCTTTCTTT.

This clonotype occurred many times. The rearrangement links TRBV7-2 to TRBJ2-5; TRBD2 agrees at 7 bases. The CDR3 has 15 amino acids. Germline CDR1 SGHTA, CDR2 FQGNSA. After removal of 5 bases from V and 1 base from J, the junction contained 7 bases not matched to a gene. The CDR3 bases are TGTGCCAGCAGCCTAAATCCTAGCGGCCAAGAGACCCAGTACTTC. Protein sequence: CASSLNPSGQETQYF.

This clonotype was detected a few times. The chain is built from TRBV14 and TRBJ2-2; D unclear. Deletions cut 3 bases from V and 7 bases from J, with 15 bases between. Germline assignment: CDR1 SGHDN and CDR2 FVKESK. The CDR3 length is 15 residues. Here the CDR3 reads CASSQRTTLGGELFF. The CDR3 bases are TGTGCCAGCAGCCAGAGGACCACCCTCGGCGGGGAGCTGTTTTTT.

The table lists this clonotype with many counts. The chain employs TRBV14 and TRBJ1-1; D uncertain. CDR3 length: 12 amino acids. Germline CDR1 is SGHDN and CDR2 is FVKESK. V gave up 3 bases and J gave up 2 bases, with 4 bases separating them. The CDR3 here is CASSQINTEAFF. CDR3 coding DNA: TGTGCCAGCAGCCAGATAAACACTGAAGCTTTCTTT.

This clonotype was counted ten times or more. This chain connects TRBV7-9 to TRBJ1-2; D not certain. The CDR3 extends over 14 amino acids. With 1 base removed from V and 8 bases from J, the gap between germline ends came to 14 bases. The germline CDR1 and CDR2 sequences are SEHNR and FQNEAQ (reference sequence). The CDR3 sequence is CASSLVGNWRGYTF. As DNA, the CDR3 is TGTGCCAGCAGCTTAGTTGGCAACTGGAGAGGCTACACCTTC.

The chain has TRBV20-1 and TRBJ2-7; D possibly corresponds to TRBD1 (6 bases). The CDR3 has 14 amino acids. Germline CDR1 and CDR2: DFQATT and SNEGSKA (reference sequence). V was cut by 3 bases and J by 2 bases, with 14 bases left in between. The CDR3 nucleotides read TGCAGTGCTAGGGAAACAGGGTTAGCCTACGAGCAGTACTTC. Translated: CSARETGLAYEQYF.

The table lists this clonotype with a few counts. The chain carries TRBV7-9 and TRBJ2-7, with TRBD1 matching 9 bases. This CDR3 is built from 15 residues. Germline CDR1 reads SEHNR; CDR2 reads FQNEAQ (reference sequence). With 0 bases clipped from V and 6 bases from J, the junction kept 6 bases outside the gene matches. The DNA of the CDR3 is TGTGCCAGCAGCTTAGCGGAGGGACAGGGCGCCGAGCAGTACTTC. Encoded protein: CASSLAEGQGAEQYF.

In this sample, this clonotype turned up many times. The genes are TRBV12-3 or TRBV12-4 and TRBJ2-4; 7 bases are a match to TRBD1. This CDR3 region has 13 residues. Trimming at V came to 6 bases and at J to 5 bases, leaving 4 bases not matched to a gene. The CDR3: CASSTGTENIQYF. The DNA for the CDR3 is TGTGCCAGCAGCACCGGGACAGAAAACATTCAGTACTTC.

This clonotype was detected many times. J is TRBJ1-1 and V is TRBV11-2, with D unresolved. The CDR3 extends over 16 amino acids. In germline, CDR1 is SGHAT, CDR2 FQNNGV. The V and J ends lost 1 base and 3 bases respectively, with 15 bases between them. CDR3 bases: TGTGCCAGCAGCTTAGTCCCCCTCGGGAGGGACACTGAAGCTTTCTTT. Translated: CASSLVPLGRDTEAFF.

This rearrangement joins TRBV5-1 to TRBJ2-7, with a possible D match to TRBD2 (5 bases). This CDR3 has 15 residues. The germline CDR1 and CDR2 sequences are SGHRS and YFSETQ. V shed 0 bases and J shed 0 bases, with 10 bases lying between them. The CDR3 spells CASSLARSGSYEQYF. The CDR3 DNA reads TGCGCCAGCAGCTTGGCGAGAAGCGGCTCCTACGAGCAGTACTTC.

The table lists this clonotype with many counts. The chain combines TRBV28 with TRBJ1-6; tentatively, D is TRBD1 (5 bases). V dropped 3 bases and J dropped 5 bases, with 11 bases sitting between them. Per the germline V gene, CDR1 is MDHEN and CDR2 is SYDVKM. The CDR3 is 15 amino acids. This CDR3 is CASSFRGTHNSPLHF. The DNA of the CDR3 is TGTGCCAGCAGTTTCCGTGGGACTCATAATTCACCCCTCCACTTT.